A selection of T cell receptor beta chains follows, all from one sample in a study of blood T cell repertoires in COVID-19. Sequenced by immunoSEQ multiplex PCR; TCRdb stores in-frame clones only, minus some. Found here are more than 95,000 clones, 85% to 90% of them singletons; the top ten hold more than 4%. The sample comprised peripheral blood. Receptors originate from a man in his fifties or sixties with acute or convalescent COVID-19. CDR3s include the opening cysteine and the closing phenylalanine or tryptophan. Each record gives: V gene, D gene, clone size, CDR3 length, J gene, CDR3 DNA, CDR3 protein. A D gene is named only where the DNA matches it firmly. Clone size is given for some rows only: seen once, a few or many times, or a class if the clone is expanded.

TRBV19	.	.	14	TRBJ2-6	TGTGCCAGTAGTGAGGGAGCTGGGGCCAACGTCCTGACTTTC	CASSEGAGANVLTF
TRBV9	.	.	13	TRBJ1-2	TGTGCCAGCAGTCAGCAGGGTTTAGGGGGCTACACCTTC	CASSQQGLGGYTF
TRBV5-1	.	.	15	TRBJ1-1	TGCGCCAGCAGCTCGACTTCAGGGGTGAACACTGAAGCTTTCTTT	CASSSTSGVNTEAFF
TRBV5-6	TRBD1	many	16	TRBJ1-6	TGTGCCAGCAGCTTGGATTGGACAGGTGAAAATTCACCCCTCCACTTT	CASSLDWTGENSPLHF
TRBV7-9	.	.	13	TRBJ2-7	TGTGCCAGCAGCCAGGCTGGGGGGTACGAGCAGTACTTC	CASSQAGGYEQYF
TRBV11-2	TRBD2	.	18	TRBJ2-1	TGTGCCAGCAGCTTAGAGGCGGCTAGCGGGAGGGGTCACAATGAGCAGTTCTTC	CASSLEAASGRGHNEQFF
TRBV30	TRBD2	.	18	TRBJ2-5	TGTGCCTGGAGTGTATTGTTGCTTGGACTAGCGGATCAAGAGACCCAGTACTTC	CAWSVLLLGLADQETQYF
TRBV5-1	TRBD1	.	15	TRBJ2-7	TGCGCCAGCAGCTTGGCCGGACAGGGAACCTACGAGCAGTACTTC	CASSLAGQGTYEQYF
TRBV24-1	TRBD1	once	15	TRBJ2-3	TGTGCCACCAGTGATTTGGAGGGGGCTAAGGATACGCAGTATTTT	CATSDLEGAKDTQYF
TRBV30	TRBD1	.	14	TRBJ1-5	TGTGCCTGGAGTCCGGGACAGTCCTATCAGCCCCAGCATTTT	CAWSPGQSYQPQHF
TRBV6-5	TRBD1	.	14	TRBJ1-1	TGTGCCAGCAGCTTAGAGACAGGGAGTAATAAAGCTTTCTTT	CASSLETGSNKAFF
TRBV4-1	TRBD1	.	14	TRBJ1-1	TGCGCCAGCAGCCGCCACAGGGGAAACACTGAAGCTTTCTTT	CASSRHRGNTEAFF
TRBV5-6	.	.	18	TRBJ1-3	TGTGCCAGCAGCTTGGGTCCCCCAGGAGGGGTGAAGAGAAACACCATATATTTT	CASSLGPPGGVKRNTIYF
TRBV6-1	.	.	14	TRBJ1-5	TGTGCCAGCAGTCAATGGGAGGGCGCTCAGCCCCAGCATTTT	CASSQWEGAQPQHF
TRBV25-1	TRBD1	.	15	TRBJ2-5	TGTGCCAGCAGTGGGACAGGGGGCGCCTCTAAGACCCAGTACTTC	CASSGTGGASKTQYF
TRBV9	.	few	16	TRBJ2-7	TGTGCCAGCAGCGTAGATCAAGCGCCTCTCTCCTACGAGCAGTACTTC	CASSVDQAPLSYEQYF
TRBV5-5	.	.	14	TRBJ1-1	TGTGCCAGCAGCTTGTTGTCAGGCGCCACTGAAGCTTTCTTT	CASSLLSGATEAFF
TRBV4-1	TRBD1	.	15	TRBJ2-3	TGCGCCAGCAGCGACGGGACAGGTTATACAGATACGCAGTATTTT	CASSDGTGYTDTQYF
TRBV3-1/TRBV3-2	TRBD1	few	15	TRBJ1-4	TGTGCCAGCAGCCTTCGACAGGGACCTAATGAAAAACTGTTTTTT	CASSLRQGPNEKLFF
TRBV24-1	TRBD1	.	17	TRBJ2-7	TGTGCCACCAGTGATTCTGACGATAACAGGGGCAGCTACGAGCAGTACTTC	CATSDSDDNRGSYEQYF
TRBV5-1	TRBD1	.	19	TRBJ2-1	TGCGCCAGCAGCTCCCCGGGACAGGGGTCTCGGAACGCCTACAATGAGCAGTTCTTC	CASSSPGQGSRNAYNEQFF
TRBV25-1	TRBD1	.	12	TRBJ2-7	TGTGCCAGCGGACAGGACCTCTACGAGCAGTACTTC	CASGQDLYEQYF
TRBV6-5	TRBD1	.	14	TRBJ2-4	TGTGCCAGCACGTCCCAGGGGGCGAAAAACATTCAGTACTTC	CASTSQGAKNIQYF
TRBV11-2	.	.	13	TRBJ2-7	TGTGCCAGCAGTTGGAGGGATTCCTACGAGCAGTACTTC	CASSWRDSYEQYF
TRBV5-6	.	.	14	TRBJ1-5	TGTGCCAGCAGCCTGAGACAGCTCAATCAGCCCCAGCATTTT	CASSLRQLNQPQHF
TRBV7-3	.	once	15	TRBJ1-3	TGTGCCAGCAGCAACACAGGGAACTCTGGAAACACCATATATTTT	CASSNTGNSGNTIYF
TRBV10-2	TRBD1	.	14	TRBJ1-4	TGCGCCAGCACCCACCGGGACAGGGGAGGAAAACTGTTTTTT	CASTHRDRGGKLFF
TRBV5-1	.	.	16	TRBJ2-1	TGCGCCAGCAGCTTGGCTACCGTGAGCTCCTACAATGAGCAGTTCTTC	CASSLATVSSYNEQFF
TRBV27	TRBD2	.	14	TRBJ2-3	TGTGCCAGCAGTTTAGCGGGAGGCACAGATACGCAGTATTTT	CASSLAGGTDTQYF
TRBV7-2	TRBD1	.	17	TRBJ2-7	TGTGCCAGCAGTTGGACACCGGGGACAGTCGGGTCCTACGAGCAGTACTTC	CASSWTPGTVGSYEQYF
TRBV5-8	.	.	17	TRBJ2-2	TGTGCCAGCAACCCCGGGTCGGTCGCGGCGAACACCGGGGAGTTGTTTTTT	CASNPGSVAANTGELFF
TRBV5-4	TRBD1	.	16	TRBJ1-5	TGTGCCAGCAGCACGAACCCTACAGGGGACGGTCAGCCCCAGCATTTT	CASSTNPTGDGQPQHF
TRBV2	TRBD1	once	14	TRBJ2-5	TGTGCCAGCAGGGGGGACAGGGCGTGGGAGACCCAGTACTTC	CASRGDRAWETQYF
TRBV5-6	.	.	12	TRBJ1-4	TGTGCCAGCAGCCAGTCTAATGAAAAACTGTTTTTT	CASSQSNEKLFF
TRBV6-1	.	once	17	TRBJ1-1	TGTGCCAGCAGTGAATGGGCAAACAGGGTGGAGTACGCTGAAGCTTTCTTT	CASSEWANRVEYAEAFF
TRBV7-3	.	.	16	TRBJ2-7	TGTGCCAGCAGCCAAAATGGGGGCGGCAGTCCCTACGAGCAGTACTTC	CASSQNGGGSPYEQYF
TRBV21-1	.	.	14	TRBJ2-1	TGTGCCAGCAGCAAAGGAGGACAGCACAATGAGCAGTTCTTC	CASSKGGQHNEQFF
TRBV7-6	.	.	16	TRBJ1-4	TGTGCCAGCAGCTTGTGGGGGGAAGCAACTAATGAAAAACTGTTTTTT	CASSLWGEATNEKLFF
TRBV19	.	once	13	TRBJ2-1	TGTGCCAGTAGTCTAGACTTTTACAATGAGCAGTTCTTC	CASSLDFYNEQFF
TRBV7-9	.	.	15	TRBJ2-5	TGTGCCAGCAGCTTAGCGCTATCTAGCGAAGAGACCCAGTACTTC	CASSLALSSEETQYF
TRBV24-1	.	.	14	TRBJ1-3	TGTGCCACCAGTGAGTCCAGCTCTGGAAACACCATATATTTT	CATSESSSGNTIYF
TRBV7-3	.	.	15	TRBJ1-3	TGTGCCAGCAGCTTAACGGGGGCCTCTGGAAACACCATATATTTT	CASSLTGASGNTIYF
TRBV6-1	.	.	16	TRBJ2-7	TGTGCCAGCAGTGAAGCGCTAGCACAAACCGGCTACGAGCAGTACTTC	CASSEALAQTGYEQYF
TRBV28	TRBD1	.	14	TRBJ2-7	TGTGCCAGCAGATACTATGGACAGGGCTACGAGCAGTACTTC	CASRYYGQGYEQYF
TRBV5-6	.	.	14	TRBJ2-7	TGTGCCAGCAGCACCGGACTCGGGGGCTACGAGCAGTACTTC	CASSTGLGGYEQYF
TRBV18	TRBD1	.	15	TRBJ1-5	TGTGCCAGCTCAACGAGACAGGGGAACAATCAGCCCCAGCATTTT	CASSTRQGNNQPQHF
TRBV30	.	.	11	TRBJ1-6	TGTGCCTGGAGTTCTACCTCACCCCTCCACTTT	CAWSSTSPLHF
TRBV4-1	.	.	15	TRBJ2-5	TGCGCCAGCAGCCAACCGGGACAAATCGGGGAGACCCAGTACTTC	CASSQPGQIGETQYF
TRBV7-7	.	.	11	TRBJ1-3	TGTGCTAGTGGCGACGGAGACACCATATATTTT	CASGDGDTIYF
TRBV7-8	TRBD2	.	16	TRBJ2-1	TGTGCCAGCAGCTTAGGGACTAGCGGAACCTACAATGAGCAGTTCTTC	CASSLGTSGTYNEQFF
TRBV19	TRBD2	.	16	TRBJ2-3	TGTGCCAGTATAAACGTTGGGGCGGGAGGAAAGGATACGCAGTATTTT	CASINVGAGGKDTQYF
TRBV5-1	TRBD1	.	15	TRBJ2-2	TGCGCCAGCAGCAGCAGGGGGCCGAACACCGGGGAGCTGTTTTTT	CASSSRGPNTGELFF
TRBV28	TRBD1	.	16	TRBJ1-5	TGTGCCAGCAGTTTGTACCCGGGACAGGGTATCCAGCCCCAGCATTTT	CASSLYPGQGIQPQHF